These 25 T cell receptor beta chains originate from one sample sequenced in a study of cytomegalovirus exposure and HLA in healthy donors. The PCR used 60 Vbeta and 13 Jbeta primers. Sequenced by immunoSEQ multiplex PCR; TCRdb stores in-frame clones only, minus some. The sample includes 100,000 to 150,000 clones, 82% of them seen just once. The sequenced material came from PBMCs. The receptor source for this set is a woman aged 18-29 years in good health and CMV-seronegative.

The chain employs TRBV28 and TRBJ2-5, with D possibly being TRBD1 (6 bases). The germline gives CDR1 MDHEN, CDR2 SYDVKM. CDR3 length: 19 amino acids. The V end lost 4 bases, the J end lost 3 bases, and 27 bases lay between the germline ends. The CDR3 reads CASSSLRTVASRREETQYF. CDR3 bases: TGTGCCAGCAGTTCCCTCAGGACAGTAGCGAGTCGGCGGGAAGAGACCCAGTACTTC. The variable domain in full, with the rest retrieved from reference TRBV28 and TRBJ2-5, is DVKVTQSSRYLVKRTGEKVFLECVQDMDHENMFWYRQDPGLGLRLIYFSYDVKMKEKGDIPEGYSVSREKKERFSLILESASTNQTSMYLCASSSLRTVASRREETQYFGPGTRLLVL.

The chain joins TRBV7-2 to TRBJ2-1; 7 positions match TRBD2. Germline trimming cut 3 bases from V and 4 bases from J; bases unmatched to any gene: 6. Germline V gene data show CDR1 as SGHTA and CDR2 as FQGNSA. The CDR3 length is 15 residues. The CDR3 protein is CASSFQRERYNEQFF. DNA for the CDR3: TGTGCCAGCAGCTTTCAGCGGGAAAGATACAATGAGCAGTTCTTC. Variable domain in full (rest from reference TRBV7-2 and TRBJ2-1): GAGVSQSPSNKVTEKGKDVELRCDPISGHTALYWYRQSLGQGLEFLIYFQGNSAPDKSGLPSDRFSAERTGGSVSTLTIQRTQQEDSAVYLCASSFQRERYNEQFFGPGTRLTVL.

V gene TRBV2 combines with J gene TRBJ2-3, with D perhaps matching TRBD1 (5 bases). The CDR3 contains 14 residues. Germline V gene data show CDR1 as SNHLY and CDR2 as FYNNEI. The germline V and J ends were trimmed by 7 bases and 1 base, with 12 bases remaining between them. The CDR3 reads CASTTQGGTDTQYF. As DNA, the CDR3 is TGTGCCAGCACGACCCAGGGCGGCACAGATACGCAGTATTTT.

This clone was picked up one time. The chain links TRBV5-1 to TRBJ1-1; TRBD1 agrees at 8 bases. The CDR3 runs to 15 residues. Germline assignment: CDR1 SGHRS and CDR2 YFSETQ. V lost 4 bases and J lost 6; bases outside the gene matches: 11. Here the CDR3 DNA reads TGCGCCAGCAGCCCCCGGACAGGGTATAGTGCTGAAGCTTTCTTT. This gives the protein CASSPRTGYSAEAFF.

The genes are TRBV6-1 and TRBJ2-5; 11 nucleotides match TRBD2. Germline trimming cut 6 bases from V and 4 bases from J; bases unmatched to any gene: 4. There are 14 residues in the CDR3. Per germline, CDR1 MNHNS and CDR2 SASEGT. The chain's CDR3 is CASRTSGRRETQYF. The CDR3 DNA is TGTGCCAGCAGAACTAGCGGGAGACGAGAGACCCAGTACTTC.

CDR3 in amino acids: CASSLRQGLNTEAFF. The CDR3 DNA reads as TGTGCCAGCAGCCTAAGACAGGGACTGAACACTGAAGCTTTCTTT. The J gene is TRBJ1-1, the V gene TRBV14; 7 bases line up with TRBD1. The V segment lost 4 bases and the J segment 0 bases; nucleotides outside the gene matches: 5. The germline V gene has CDR1 SGHDN and CDR2 FVKESK. The CDR3 is 15 amino acids.

The V gene is TRBV9, the J gene TRBJ1-3; no firm D call. Trimming cost V 2 bases and J 1 base, with 7 bases left between them. The CDR3 consists of 14 residues. Germline-derived CDR1 and CDR2 are SGDLS and YYNGEE. The CDR3 reads CASSVRGSGNTIYF. The CDR3 DNA is TGTGCCAGCAGCGTTCGGGGTTCTGGAAACACCATATATTTT. Looking up the rest from reference TRBV9 and TRBJ1-3 gives the full variable domain: DSGVTQTPKHLITATGQRVTLRCSPRSGDLSVYWYQQSLDQGLQFLIQYYNGEERAKGNILERFSAQQFPDLHSELNLSSLELGDSALYFCASSVRGSGNTIYFGEGSWLTVV.

The rearrangement links TRBV19 to TRBJ1-5; TRBD1 matches 9 bases. Per the germline V gene, CDR1 is LNHDA and CDR2 is SQIVND (reference sequence). Germline trimming cut 5 bases from V and 2 bases from J; bases unmatched to any gene: 4. The CDR3 extends over 15 amino acids. CDR3 coding DNA: TGTGCCAGTAGTCTCGGGACAGGGCGCAATCAGCCCCAGCATTTT. Its protein is CASSLGTGRNQPQHF.

The genes are TRBV5-4 and TRBJ1-1; D call uncertain. There are 13 residues in the CDR3. Per germline, CDR1 SGHNT and CDR2 YYREEE (reference sequence). Trimming cost V 4 bases and J 7 bases, with 14 bases left between them. The CDR3 DNA sequence: TGTGCCAGCAGCGTCGTAGGTGCAGGTGAAGCTTTCTTT. Protein: CASSVVGAGEAFF.

The chain is built from TRBV27 and TRBJ2-5; no clear D gene. The CDR3 consists of 13 residues. Per germline, CDR1 MNHEY and CDR2 SMNVEV (reference sequence). V dropped 4 bases and J dropped 2 bases, with 8 bases sitting between them. CDR3 in amino acids: CASSWSYQETQYF. For the CDR3, the DNA is TGTGCCAGCAGTTGGTCCTATCAAGAGACCCAGTACTTC.

This clone has more than one count but fewer than ten. The V call is TRBV11-2, the J call TRBJ2-7; maybe TRBD2 (5 bases). Germline CDR1 is SGHAT and CDR2 is FQNNGV. The CDR3 totals 14 residues. Trimming took off 5 bases at V and 2 bases at J, with 13 bases between the two ends. The CDR3 is CASSLTLRAYEQYF. CDR3 nucleotides: TGTGCCAGCAGCCTAACCCTGAGGGCCTACGAGCAGTACTTC.

The chain carries TRBV7-6 and TRBJ2-3; D is ambiguous. Germline CDR1 SGHVS, CDR2 FNYEAQ. The CDR3 contains 14 residues. With 2 bases removed from V and 2 bases from J, the gap between germline ends came to 8 bases. As DNA, the CDR3 is TGTGCCAGCAGCTTAAATAATCCCACAGATACGCAGTATTTT. Protein sequence: CASSLNNPTDTQYF. The full variable domain, with the rest looked up from reference TRBV7-6 and TRBJ2-3, is GAGVSQSPRYKVTKRGQDVALRCDPISGHVSLYWYRQALGQGPEFLTYFNYEAQQDKSGLPNDRFSAERPEGSISTLTIQRTEQRDSAMYRCASSLNNPTDTQYFGPGTRLTVL.

This clone was observed a single time. In DNA, the CDR3 is TGTGCCAGCTCACGGGACAGGGGAGGTGAAAAACTGTTTTTT. It is translated as CASSRDRGGEKLFF. The chain employs TRBV18 and TRBJ1-4; 10 nucleotides line up with TRBD1. Germline values: CDR1 KGHSH, CDR2 LQKENI. The J segment lost 7 bases and the V segment lost 4 bases, leaving 3 bases of the junction unmatched. The CDR3 consists of 14 residues.

The chain is built from TRBV7-2 and TRBJ1-1, with D possibly matching TRBD1 (5 bases). This CDR3 contains 14 residues. Germline V gives CDR1 SGHTA, CDR2 FQGNSA. Trimming left V 5 bases short and J 3 bases short, with 13 bases between. This CDR3 reads CASSRKGADTEAFF. DNA for the CDR3: TGTGCCAGCAGCCGTAAAGGGGCCGACACTGAAGCTTTCTTT.

This sequence joins TRBV11-2 and TRBJ2-2; D call uncertain. V was pared by 5 bases and J by 2 bases, with 9 bases between. CDR3 length: 14 residues. Germline V lookup: CDR1 SGHAT, CDR2 FQNNGV. The CDR3 spells CASSLSTNTGELFF. The CDR3 coding sequence is TGTGCCAGCAGCCTCAGTACAAACACCGGGGAGCTGTTTTTT.

The V and J genes are TRBV18 and TRBJ1-3; 7 bases agree with TRBD1. Germline values: CDR1 KGHSH, CDR2 LQKENI. The V gene end was trimmed by 5 bases and the J gene end by 3 bases; junction bases not matched to a gene: 7. CDR3 length: 15 amino acids. The CDR3 DNA reads as TGTGCCAGCTCAGCAGGACAGGCAAATGGAAACACCATATATTTT. It codes for CASSAGQANGNTIYF.

The chain combines TRBV7-8 with TRBJ1-6; TRBD1 matches at 7 bases. V lost 1 base to trimming and J lost 7 bases; unmatched junction nucleotides: 4. The CDR3 covers 15 residues. The germline CDR1 and CDR2 sequences are SGHVS and FQNEAQ. The chain's CDR3 is CASSLEIQGNSPLHF. The CDR3 DNA follows: TGTGCCAGCAGCTTAGAAATACAGGGGAATTCACCCCTCCACTTT.

This chain connects TRBV6-1 to TRBJ1-1; D uncertain. CDR1 MNHNS and CDR2 SASEGT come from the germline V gene. V lost 4 bases and J 2 bases, leaving 8 bases between the germline ends. This CDR3 is built from 13 residues. The CDR3 bases are TGTGCCAGCAGTGCAACAGAAAACACTGAAGCTTTCTTT. Translated, it gives CASSATENTEAFF.

This chain uses TRBV7-2 with TRBJ1-4; no reliable D call. The CDR3 length is 17 residues. Germline V CDR1 and CDR2: SGHTA, FQGNSA. With 1 base removed from V and 5 bases from J, the gap between germline ends came to 17 bases. The CDR3, as DNA: TGTGCCAGCAGCTTAGGTGGTGGCCCTAGGTCCAATGAAAAACTGTTTTTT. Its translation is CASSLGGGPRSNEKLFF.

This chain joins TRBV7-2 and TRBJ2-4; the D gene is possibly TRBD2 (5 bases). This CDR3 has 14 amino acids. Germline V lookup: CDR1 SGHTA, CDR2 FQGNSA. V dropped 5 bases and J dropped 7 bases, with 15 bases sitting between them. CDR3 sequence reads: CASSQRPGGNIQYF. The CDR3 region has the DNA TGTGCCAGCAGCCAACGGCCGGGCGGGAACATTCAGTACTTC.

In nucleotides, the CDR3 is TGTGCCAGCAGTTACTCGATCCCCGGGGGGGAGCTGTTTTTT. Its translation is CASSYSIPGGELFF. The chain has TRBV6-5 and TRBJ2-2; D gene ambiguous. The germline V gene encodes CDR1 MNHEY and CDR2 SVGAGI. This CDR3 has 14 amino acids. V lost 0 bases, J lost 8 bases, and 10 bases lay in between.

The genes are TRBV6-6 and TRBJ2-7; 9 bases are a match to TRBD1. Trimming removed 6 bases from V and 5 bases from J; junction bases left unmatched: 11. The CDR3 has 15 residues. The V gene's germline CDR1 is MNHNY and CDR2 SVGAGI (reference sequence). DNA for the CDR3: TGTGCCAGCAGCCCCCGACGGGACAGGGAACACGAGCAGTACTTC. It specifies CASSPRRDREHEQYF.

CDR3 sequence: CASTPPGEDTQYF. DNA for the CDR3: TGTGCCAGTACCCCCCCCGGGGAGGATACGCAGTATTTT. This chain joins TRBV19 and TRBJ2-3; the D gene is possibly TRBD2 (5 bases). CDR1 is LNHDA and CDR2 is SQIVND in the germline V gene (reference sequence). The CDR3 runs 13 residues. Between the trimmed V and J ends, which lost 7 bases and 6 bases, there was a span of 14 bases.

The chain combines TRBV7-2 with TRBJ1-1; D call uncertain. The V end lost 1 base, the J end lost 1 base, and 4 bases lay between the germline ends. CDR3 size: 13 residues. Germline V CDR1 and CDR2: SGHTA, FQGNSA. For the CDR3, the DNA is TGTGCCAGCAGCTTAGACAAGAACACTGAAGCTTTCTTT. Translating it yields CASSLDKNTEAFF.

The chain recombines TRBV6-5 with TRBJ1-2, with a weak D call TRBD1 (5 bases). The length of the CDR3 is 13 residues. Per the germline V gene, CDR1 is MNHEY and CDR2 is SVGAGI. Trimming stripped 7 bases from V and 7 bases from J, with 16 bases between. CDR3 sequence reads: CASTTSGMGGYTF. Written as DNA, the CDR3 is TGTGCCAGCACCACTTCAGGGATGGGTGGCTACACCTTC.